One T cell receptor beta chain is described in this entry. In the original analysis: Reference gene primer amplification gave nucleated cell count estimates. Generated by immunoSEQ multiplex PCR, the TCRdb table keeps only in-frame clones and is missing some. That table supplies the V and J calls and clone size; D and trimming were determined from the DNA. The repertoire holds 190,000 or so clones, about 83% seen once, with 6.2% in the top ten. This record comes from a study of blood T cell repertoires in COVID-19. Study-level background: Acute and convalescent COVID-19 samples came from the United States, Italy and Spain. Sources were T cells, B-cell-depleted T cells, or PBMCs; the material itself was cDNA or gDNA.

With 1 base removed from V and 4 bases from J, the gap between germline ends came to 13 bases. Looked up from germline, CDR1 is SGHAT and CDR2 is FQNNGV. The CDR3 runs to 15 residues. The sample was peripheral blood. The source of this sequence is a man in his sixties who had recovered from COVID-19. The rearrangement uses TRBV11-2 and TRBJ1-2; tentatively, D is TRBD1 (6 bases). Written as DNA, the CDR3 is TGTGCCAGCAGCTTAGGATCGGCAGGGGCCTATGGCTACACCTTC. This codes for CASSLGSAGAYGYTF.